The 15 T cell receptor beta chains reported below all come from one sample, sequenced in a study of Graves' ophthalmopathy and Graves' hyperthyroidism. Scientists amplified the TCR beta CDR3 regions from RNA transcripts. Second-round multiplex PCR came after a first-round RT-PCR that employed HTBI primers. TCRdb processed the multiplex PCR reads anew with MiXCR; each CDR3 protein has one entry. The profile covers 500,000 to 700,000 distinct CDR3 sequences, with roughly 40% appearing a single time and 4% to 5% taken by the ten largest. Sequenced sample: peripheral blood or thyroid tissue (not recorded which). These receptors were collected from an adult man with Graves' hyperthyroidism.

The chain recombines TRBV27 with TRBJ1-6; D is unclear. V was clipped by 3 bases and J by 7 bases, with 7 bases between them. This CDR3 is built from 13 residues. Germline V lookup: CDR1 MNHEY, CDR2 SMNVEV (reference sequence). CDR3 residues: CASSFYGNSPLHF. CDR3 in DNA: TGTGCCAGCAGTTTCTACGGAAATTCACCCCTCCACTTT.

The V gene is TRBV24-1, the J gene TRBJ2-5; 10 nucleotides match TRBD2. Germline CDR1 KGHDR, CDR2 SFDVKD. This CDR3 has 17 amino acids. J gave up 0 bases and V 4 bases, and 7 bases lay outside the gene matches. The CDR3 coding sequence is TGTGCCACCAGTGAATCGGGACTAGCGCGGTACCAAGAGACCCAGTACTTC. This codes for CATSESGLARYQETQYF.

Concerning this clonotype: The junction and the germline gene differ at one end; a read error may be behind it. The chain joins TRBV7-2 to TRBJ1-6; 7 nucleotides agree with TRBD1. The CDR3 contains 20 residues. The germline CDR1 and CDR2 sequences are SGHTA and FQGNSA. The CDR3 DNA reads as TGTGCCAGCAGCGTGCAAGACAGGGCCTGGGGTCGACGAGATAATTCACCCCTCCGCTTT. Its protein product is CASSVQDRAWGRRDNSPLRF. Based on the CDR3 plus reference TRBV7-2 and TRBJ1-6, the full variable domain is GAGVSQSPSNKVTEKGKDVELRCDPISGHTALYWYRQSLGQGLEFLIYFQGNSAPDKSGLPSDRFSAERTGGSVSTLTIQRTQQEDSAVYLCASSVQDRAWGRRDNSPLRFGNGTRLTVT.

Comments on this clonotype: This is likely a read error, given that the CDR3 carries no conserved phenylalanine or tryptophan at its end. The DNA is omitted, as the CDR3 cannot be located on it reliably, and the CDR3 follows TCRdb's listing. The genes are TRBV14 and TRBJ1-6. Ends included, the CDR3 has 9 residues. CDR1 is SGHDN, CDR2 FVKESK, per germline. CDR3 sequence reads: CASSAAFTS.

This chain connects TRBV19 to TRBJ2-7; TRBD1 agrees at 7 bases. This CDR3 is 13 amino acids long. The V gene's germline CDR1 is LNHDA and CDR2 SQIVND (reference sequence). V lost 3 bases to trimming and J lost 5 bases; unmatched junction nucleotides: 4. Written as DNA, the CDR3 is TGTGCCAGTAGTATCACAGGGGTCCACGAGCAGTACTTC. Translated: CASSITGVHEQYF.

This clonotype was recorded at least ten times. V is TRBV7-9 and J is TRBJ2-2; D not certain. V was pared by 6 bases and J by 8 bases, with 10 bases between. The CDR3 runs 12 residues. Germline loops: CDR1 SEHNR, CDR2 FQNEAQ (reference sequence). CDR3: CASRNTSGELFF. In DNA, the CDR3 is TGTGCCAGCAGGAACACCAGTGGGGAGCTGTTTTTT.

A few counts support this clonotype. The V call is TRBV24-1, the J call TRBJ2-3; 9 nucleotides line up with TRBD1. V lost 3 bases and J lost 3; bases outside the gene matches: 6. Germline V CDR1 and CDR2: KGHDR, SFDVKD. This CDR3 contains 16 residues. The CDR3 DNA follows: TGTGCCACCAGTGATCCCTTTGACAGGGGGACAGATACGCAGTATTTT. Its translation is CATSDPFDRGTDTQYF.

About this clonotype itself: One junction end disagrees with the germline gene, perhaps due to a read error. The chain links TRBV7-9 to TRBJ1-2; 9 bases map to TRBD1. Germline CDR1 is SEHNR and CDR2 is FQNEAQ (reference sequence). The CDR3 covers 15 residues. CDR3 nucleotide sequence: TGTGCCAGCAGCGGCCTGACAGGGGGAGGCTATGGTTACACCTTC. This gives the protein CASSGLTGGGYGYTF.

This clonotype was recorded only once. A clone one base away is much larger, so this may be a read error. This chain connects TRBV29-1 to TRBJ2-7, with D possibly TRBD1 on 6 matching bases. The germline V gene encodes CDR1 SQVTM and CDR2 ANQGSEA. The CDR3 is 14 residues long. The CDR3 region is CASSIRQELCEQYF. In DNA form, the CDR3 reads TGCGCCAGCAGCATCCGACAGGAACTCTGCGAGCAGTACTTC.

In its sample, this clonotype was seen many times. V usage is TRBV29-1 and J usage is TRBJ2-7, with 7 bases aligning to TRBD2. CDR1 SQVTM and CDR2 ANQGSEA come from the germline V gene. The CDR3 has 16 residues. The V and J ends lost 0 bases and 4 bases, in that order; junction bases with no gene match: 12. CDR3 coding DNA: TGCAGCGTTGAAGATTTGCAGGAGCGGGGAGGATACGAGCAGTACTTC. Translated, it gives CSVEDLQERGGYEQYF.

This clonotype was seen at least ten times. The chain uses TRBV5-1 and TRBJ2-7; tentative D call: TRBD1 (5 bases). V was clipped by 3 bases and J by 0 bases, with 10 bases between them. This CDR3 spans 14 amino acids. Germline CDR1 is SGHRS and CDR2 is YFSETQ. The CDR3 bases are TGCGCCAGCAGCTGGGGCGTTGCCTCCTACGAGCAGTACTTC. Residues: CASSWGVASYEQYF.

The rearrangement uses TRBV10-3 and TRBJ1-3, with a weak D call TRBD1 (5 bases). CDR1 is ENHRY, CDR2 SYGVKD, per germline. The CDR3 covers 16 residues. Trimming cost V 5 bases and J 0 bases, with 14 bases left between them. CDR3 bases: TGTGCCATCAGTTACTCACAGGCGAACTCTGGAAACACCATATATTTT. It specifies CAISYSQANSGNTIYF.

This clonotype has just one count. V gene TRBV7-4 combines with J gene TRBJ1-4; 9 bases agree with TRBD1. CDR1 and CDR2 from the germline V gene are SGHVT and SQSDAQ. The CDR3 has 16 amino acids. The V gene end was trimmed by 2 bases and the J gene end by 8 bases; junction bases not matched to a gene: 9. The CDR3 spells CASSLLTGGGGEKLFF. CDR3 sequence (DNA): TGTGCCAGCAGCTTACTTACAGGGGGCGGTGGAGAAAAACTGTTTTTT.

This clonotype came up many times. V and J are TRBV2 and TRBJ1-5; D is possibly TRBD1 (6 bases). The germline gives CDR1 SNHLY, CDR2 FYNNEI. The CDR3 runs 15 residues. The V and J ends lost 4 bases and 4 bases respectively, with 14 bases between them. In nucleotides, the CDR3 is TGTGCCAGCAGTGCCGGGGGGCTTGGGAATCAGCCCCAGCATTTT. It yields the protein CASSAGGLGNQPQHF.

This clonotype was observed a handful of times. The chain recombines TRBV5-1 with TRBJ1-4; 8 bases align to TRBD1. Germline V CDR1 and CDR2: SGHRS, YFSETQ. V dropped 3 bases and J dropped 7; count of bases not matched to a gene: 5. The CDR3 loop spans 14 amino acids. The CDR3 DNA follows: TGCGCCAGCAGCTGGGGACAGGAGCCTGAAAAACTGTTTTTT. This gives the protein CASSWGQEPEKLFF.